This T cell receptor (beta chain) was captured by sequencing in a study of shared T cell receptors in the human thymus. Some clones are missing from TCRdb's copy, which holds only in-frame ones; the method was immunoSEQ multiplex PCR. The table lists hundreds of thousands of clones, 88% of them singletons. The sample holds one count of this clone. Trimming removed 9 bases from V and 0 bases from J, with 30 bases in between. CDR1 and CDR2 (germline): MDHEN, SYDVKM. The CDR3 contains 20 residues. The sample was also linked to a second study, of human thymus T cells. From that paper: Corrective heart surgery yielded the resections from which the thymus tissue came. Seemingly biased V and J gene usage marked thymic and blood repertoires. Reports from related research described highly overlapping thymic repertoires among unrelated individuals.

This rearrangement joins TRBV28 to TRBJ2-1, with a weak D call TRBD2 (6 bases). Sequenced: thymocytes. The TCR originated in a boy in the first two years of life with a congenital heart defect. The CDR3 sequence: CASSLGDRAWDSSSYNEQFF. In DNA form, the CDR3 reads TGTGCCAGTTCCCTTGGAGACAGAGCCTGGGACTCGAGCTCCTACAATGAGCAGTTCTTC.